The clone carrying this TCR beta chain was observed a few times. The CDR3 has 14 amino acids. Germline V gene sequence: CDR1 SGHTA, CDR2 FQGNSA. V was pared by 3 bases and J by 0 bases, with 1 base of the junction left unmatched. Clones were read by immunoSEQ multiplex PCR, and TCRdb kept only the in-frame ones, dropping some. The table includes about 34,000 clones, over 80% detected once. These data originate in a study of PD-1 blockade in mismatch repair-deficient tumors. J is TRBJ2-7 and V is TRBV7-2; the match to TRBD1 covers 8 bases. The specimen comprised PBMCs, sampled around 6 weeks after starting pembrolizumab. The TCR comes from an adult with mismatch repair-deficient cancer. The DNA of the CDR3 is TGTGCCAGCAGCTTGGACAGGGTCTCCTACGAGCAGTACTTC. This translates into CASSLDRVSYEQYF.